The present T cell receptor beta chain was sequenced within a study of T cells during gluten challenge in celiac disease (dated by TCRdb to the late 2010s). About the study as a whole: Paired single-cell TCR sequencing was done for roughly seven challenge participants who showed a significant increase in HLA-DQ:gluten tetramer-binding T cells. Blood was collected at baseline, day 6 and day 14 of the challenge, whereas duodenal biopsies were collected at baseline and day 14. On the Illumina MiSeq, single-cell libraries were sequenced as paired-end 250 bp and bulk libraries as paired-end 300 bp.

The research as a whole found: Circulating gluten-specific T cells peaked on day 6, and the day-6 repertoire appeared to consist largely of expanded preexisting memory clonotypes. Clonal expansion rose on day 6, as shown by reduced sample-corrected Shannon diversity of circulating gluten-specific T cells. In 7 or 8 patients, about 11-44% of single-cell TCR-alpha/beta clonotypes seen at the latest time point had also been present at baseline, compared with roughly 51-55% in the bulk data.

To study recall of gluten-specific T cells, treated celiac disease patients who were on a gluten-free diet went through a 14-day oral dietary gluten challenge. Tetramer-binding CD3+ CD8- CD4+ T cells were gated among live lamina propria cells, with CD11c, CD14, CD15, CD19 and CD56 cells excluded. Sorting was performed on an Aria II cell sorter as single cells, and bulk sorting was additionally performed when tetramer-positive cells were relatively numerous. At baseline and on day 14, seven to nine duodenal biopsies were obtained from every challenged patient. Cryopreserved lamina propria cell suspensions were obtained from biopsies through removal of epithelium with EDTA, digestion with collagenase, homogenization and filtration. Thawed cells were stained with a pool of PE-conjugated HLA-DQ:gluten tetramers presenting immunodominant gluten epitopes before sorting of tetramer-binding CD4+ T cells.

CDR1 SGHRS and CDR2 YFSETQ were looked up in the germline V gene. From cysteine to phenylalanine, the CDR3 is 14 amino acids long. The read is trimmed to its CDR3 DNA, 42 bases read in frame from base 1. A remark on this clonotype: The junction departs from germline at one end; a sequencing error may be responsible.

Libraries were built with single-cell sequencing. Sequencing used an Illumina MiSeq. Paired single-cell TCR-alpha and TCR-beta sequences were amplified by three nested PCRs with multiplexed primers covering all TRA and TRB V genes. Turning to the authors' computational methods: Selected pRESTO steps were used to preprocess the reads, and IMGT/HighV-QUEST was used to assign V, D, J genes and CDR3 junctions. Single cells were kept only if valid singletons with at most three chains, each supported by 100 or more reads. Clonotypes were defined as identical paired TCR-alpha/beta nucleotide sequences, and negligible cross-contamination was indicated by cross-patient sharing of only around 0.22%. In samples containing more than 20 cells, repertoire diversity was estimated using an undersampling-corrected Shannon index. TCRdb itself trimmed the public reads at Q25 with fastp, ran MiXCR and retained productive beta chains. Entries are consolidated by CDR3 protein sequence, retaining the most common genes and DNA. These V and J calls rely on TCRdb rather than the paper's analysis. Recorded for this sample are about 130 distinct CDR3 sequences; around 51% of them occurred a single time. The leading ten clones occupy just under 60% of the sample.

The chain is assembled from TRBV5-1 and TRBJ1-4; the D gene is possibly TRBD1, with 5 bases matching. The sample was gluten-specific CD4+ T cells sorted from the duodenum using tetramers, taken at baseline or on day 14 of gluten challenge (not recorded which). The clonotype was recovered from a female donor with celiac disease. CDR3 reads: CANSLGAGEEKLFF. The DNA sequence is given as TGCGCCAACAGCTTAGGGGCCGGTGAAGAAAAACTGTTTTTT.